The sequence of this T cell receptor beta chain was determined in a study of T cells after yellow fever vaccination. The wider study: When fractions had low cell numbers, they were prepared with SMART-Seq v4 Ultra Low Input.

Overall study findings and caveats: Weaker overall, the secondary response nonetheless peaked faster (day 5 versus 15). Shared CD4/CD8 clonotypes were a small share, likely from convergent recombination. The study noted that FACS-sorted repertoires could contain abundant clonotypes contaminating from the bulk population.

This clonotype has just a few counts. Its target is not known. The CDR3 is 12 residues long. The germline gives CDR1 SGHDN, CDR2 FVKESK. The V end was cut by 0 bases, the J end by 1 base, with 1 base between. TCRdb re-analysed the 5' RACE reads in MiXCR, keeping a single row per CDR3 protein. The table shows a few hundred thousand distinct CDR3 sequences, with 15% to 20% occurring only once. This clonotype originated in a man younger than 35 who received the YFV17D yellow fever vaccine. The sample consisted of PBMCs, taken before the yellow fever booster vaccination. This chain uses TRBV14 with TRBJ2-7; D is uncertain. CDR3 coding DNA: TGTGCCAGCAGCCAAGAGTCCTACGAGCAGTACGTC. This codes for CASSQESYEQYV.